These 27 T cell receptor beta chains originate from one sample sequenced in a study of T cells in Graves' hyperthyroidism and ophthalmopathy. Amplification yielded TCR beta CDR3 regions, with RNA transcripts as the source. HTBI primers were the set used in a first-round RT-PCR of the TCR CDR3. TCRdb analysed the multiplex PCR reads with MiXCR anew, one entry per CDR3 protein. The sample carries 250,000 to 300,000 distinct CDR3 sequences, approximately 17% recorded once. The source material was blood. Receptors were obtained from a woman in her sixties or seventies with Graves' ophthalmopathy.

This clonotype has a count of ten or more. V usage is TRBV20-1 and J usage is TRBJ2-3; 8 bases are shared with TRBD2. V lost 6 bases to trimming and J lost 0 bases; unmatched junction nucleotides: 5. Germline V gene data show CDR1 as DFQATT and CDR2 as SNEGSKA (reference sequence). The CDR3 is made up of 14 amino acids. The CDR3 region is CSAIPGGSTDTQYF. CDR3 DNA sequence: TGCAGTGCGATCCCGGGGGGGAGCACAGATACGCAGTATTTT.

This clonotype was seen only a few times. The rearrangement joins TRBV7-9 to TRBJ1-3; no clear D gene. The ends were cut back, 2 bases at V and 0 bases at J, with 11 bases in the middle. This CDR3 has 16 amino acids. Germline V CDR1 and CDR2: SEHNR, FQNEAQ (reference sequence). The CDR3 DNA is TGTGCCAGCAGCTTAAAAACTAGCCTCTCTGGAAACACCATATATTTT. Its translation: CASSLKTSLSGNTIYF.

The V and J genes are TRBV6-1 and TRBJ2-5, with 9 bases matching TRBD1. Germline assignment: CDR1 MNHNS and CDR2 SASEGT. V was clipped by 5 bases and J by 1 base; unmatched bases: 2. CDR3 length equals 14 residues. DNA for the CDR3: TGTGCCAGCAGTACAGGGGGCGGCCAAGAGACCCAGTACTTC. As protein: CASSTGGGQETQYF.

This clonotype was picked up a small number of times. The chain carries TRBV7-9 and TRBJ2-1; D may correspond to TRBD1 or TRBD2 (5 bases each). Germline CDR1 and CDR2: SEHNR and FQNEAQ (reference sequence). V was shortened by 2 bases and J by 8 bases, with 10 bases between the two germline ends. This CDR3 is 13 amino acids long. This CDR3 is CASSLWGNDEQFF. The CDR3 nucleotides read TGTGCCAGCAGCTTATGGGGGAATGATGAGCAGTTCTTC.

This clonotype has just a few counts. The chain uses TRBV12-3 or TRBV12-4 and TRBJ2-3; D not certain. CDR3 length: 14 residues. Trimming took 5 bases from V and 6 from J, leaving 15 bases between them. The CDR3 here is CASSPLGSGDTQYF. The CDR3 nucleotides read TGTGCCAGCAGTCCGCTCGGTTCAGGTGATACGCAGTATTTT.

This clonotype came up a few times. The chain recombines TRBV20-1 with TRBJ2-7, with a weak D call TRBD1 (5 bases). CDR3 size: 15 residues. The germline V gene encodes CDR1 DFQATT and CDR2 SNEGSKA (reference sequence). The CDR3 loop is CRQVRATRGPNEQYF. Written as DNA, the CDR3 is TGCAGGCAGGTTAGGGCGACAAGGGGCCCCAACGAGCAGTACTTC.

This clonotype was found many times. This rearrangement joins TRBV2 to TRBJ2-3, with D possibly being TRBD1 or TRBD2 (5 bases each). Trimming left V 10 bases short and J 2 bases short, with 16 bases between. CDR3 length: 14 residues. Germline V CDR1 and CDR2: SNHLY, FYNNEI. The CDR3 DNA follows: TGTGCCACCCACCTGGGGGATCTCACAGATACGCAGTATTTT. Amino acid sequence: CATHLGDLTDTQYF.

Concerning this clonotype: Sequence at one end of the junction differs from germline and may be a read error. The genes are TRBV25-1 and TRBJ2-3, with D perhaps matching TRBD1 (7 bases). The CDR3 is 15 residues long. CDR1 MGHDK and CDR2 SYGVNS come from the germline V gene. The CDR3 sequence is CASSGGTEFTDTQYF. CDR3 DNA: TGTGCCAGTAGTGGAGGGACAGAGTTCACAGATACGCAGTATTTT. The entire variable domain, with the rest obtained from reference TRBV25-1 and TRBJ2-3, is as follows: EADIYQTPRYLVIGTGKKITLECSQTMGHDKMYWYQQDPGMELHLIHYSYGVNSTEKGDLSSESTVSRIRTEHFPLTLESARPSHTSQYLCASSGGTEFTDTQYFGPGTRLTVL.

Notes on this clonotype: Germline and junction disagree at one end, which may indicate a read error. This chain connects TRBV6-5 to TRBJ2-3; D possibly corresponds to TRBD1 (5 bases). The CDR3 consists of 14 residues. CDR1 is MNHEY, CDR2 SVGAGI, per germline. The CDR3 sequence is CASSYSVSTGTQYF. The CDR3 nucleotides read TGTGCCAGCAGTTACTCGGTGAGCACAGGTACGCAGTATTTT.

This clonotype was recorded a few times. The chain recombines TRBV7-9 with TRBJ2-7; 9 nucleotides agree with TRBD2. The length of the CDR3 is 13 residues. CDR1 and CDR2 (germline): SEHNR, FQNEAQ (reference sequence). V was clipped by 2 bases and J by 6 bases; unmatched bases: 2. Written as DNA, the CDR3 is TGTGCCAGCAGCTTAACAGCGGGAGGCGAGCAGTACTTC. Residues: CASSLTAGGEQYF.

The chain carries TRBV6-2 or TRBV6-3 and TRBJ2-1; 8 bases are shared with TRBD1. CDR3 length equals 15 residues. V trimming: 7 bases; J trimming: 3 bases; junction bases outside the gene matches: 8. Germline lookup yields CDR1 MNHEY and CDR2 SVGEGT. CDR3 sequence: CASMYTGTGYNEQFF. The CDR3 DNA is TGTGCCAGCATGTATACCGGGACAGGCTACAATGAGCAGTTCTTC.

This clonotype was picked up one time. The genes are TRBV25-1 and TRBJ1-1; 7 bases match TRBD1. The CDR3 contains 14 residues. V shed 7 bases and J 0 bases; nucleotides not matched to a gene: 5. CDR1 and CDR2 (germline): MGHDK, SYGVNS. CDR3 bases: TGTGCCAGCATGAAGAGGGGGCTGAACACTGAAGCTTTCTTT. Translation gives CASMKRGLNTEAFF.

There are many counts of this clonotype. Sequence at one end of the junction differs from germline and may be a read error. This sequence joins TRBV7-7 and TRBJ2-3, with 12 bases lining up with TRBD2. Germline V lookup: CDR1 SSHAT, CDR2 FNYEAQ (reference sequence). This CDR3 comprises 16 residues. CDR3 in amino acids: CASSELAGGTTDTQYF. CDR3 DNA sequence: TGTGCTAGCAGCGAACTAGCGGGGGGTACTACGGATACGCAGTATTTT.

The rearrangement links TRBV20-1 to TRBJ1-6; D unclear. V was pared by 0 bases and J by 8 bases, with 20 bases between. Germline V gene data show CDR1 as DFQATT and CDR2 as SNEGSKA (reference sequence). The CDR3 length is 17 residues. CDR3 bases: TGCAGTGCTAGAGATCTAGGCGGGGAGGGAAATTATTCACCCCTCCACTTT. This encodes CSARDLGGEGNYSPLHF.

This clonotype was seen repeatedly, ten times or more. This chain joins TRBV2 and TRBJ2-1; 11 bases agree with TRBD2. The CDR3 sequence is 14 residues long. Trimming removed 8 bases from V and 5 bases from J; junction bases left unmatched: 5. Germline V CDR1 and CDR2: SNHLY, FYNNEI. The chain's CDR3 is CASRTSGGHNEQFF. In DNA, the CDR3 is TGTGCCAGCCGCACTAGCGGGGGTCACAATGAGCAGTTCTTC.

CDR3 bases: TGTGCCAGCTCAACAAAGACAGGACCGAATAATTCACCCCTCCACTTT. Translated: CASSTKTGPNNSPLHF. The chain combines TRBV18 with TRBJ1-6; D perhaps matches TRBD1 (6 bases). CDR1 KGHSH and CDR2 LQKENI come from the germline V gene. Trimming cost V 5 bases and J 5 bases, with 16 bases left between them. The CDR3 sequence is 16 residues long.

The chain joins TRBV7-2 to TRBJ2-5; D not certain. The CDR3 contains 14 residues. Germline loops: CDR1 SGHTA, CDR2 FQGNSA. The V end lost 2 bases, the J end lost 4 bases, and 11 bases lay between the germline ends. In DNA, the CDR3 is TGTGCCAGCAGCTTATTCGTGGTCGGAGAGACCCAGTACTTC. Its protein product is CASSLFVVGETQYF.

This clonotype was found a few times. The DNA of the CDR3 is TGTGCCAGCAGGGAAAACGGGCCCCAGCATTTT. This gives the protein CASRENGPQHF. This chain joins TRBV6-2 or TRBV6-3 and TRBJ1-5, with D uncertain. This CDR3 has 11 residues. Trimming shortened V by 6 bases and J by 9 bases, and 9 bases separated the two germline ends. Germline values: CDR1 MNHEY, CDR2 SVGEGT.

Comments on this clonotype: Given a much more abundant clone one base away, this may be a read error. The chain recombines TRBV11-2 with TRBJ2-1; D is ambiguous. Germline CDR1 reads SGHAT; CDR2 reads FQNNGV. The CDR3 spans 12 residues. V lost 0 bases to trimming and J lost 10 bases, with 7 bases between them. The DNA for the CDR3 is TGTGCCAGCAGCTTAGAAGATTACGAGCAGTTCTTC. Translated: CASSLEDYEQFF.

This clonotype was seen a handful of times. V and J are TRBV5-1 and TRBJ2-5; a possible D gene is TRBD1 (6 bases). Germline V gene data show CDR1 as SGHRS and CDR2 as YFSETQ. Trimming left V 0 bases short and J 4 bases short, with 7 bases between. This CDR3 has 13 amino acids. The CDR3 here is CASSLDRVETQYF. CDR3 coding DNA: TGCGCCAGCAGCTTGGACAGGGTAGAGACCCAGTACTTC.

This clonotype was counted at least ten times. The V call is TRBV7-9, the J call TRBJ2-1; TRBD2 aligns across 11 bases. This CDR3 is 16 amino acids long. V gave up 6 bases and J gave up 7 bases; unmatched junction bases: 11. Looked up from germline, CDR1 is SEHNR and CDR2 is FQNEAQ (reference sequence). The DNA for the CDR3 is TGTGCCAGCAGACCTCCCCCGGGACTAGCGGTAAATGAGCAGTTCTTC. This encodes CASRPPPGLAVNEQFF.

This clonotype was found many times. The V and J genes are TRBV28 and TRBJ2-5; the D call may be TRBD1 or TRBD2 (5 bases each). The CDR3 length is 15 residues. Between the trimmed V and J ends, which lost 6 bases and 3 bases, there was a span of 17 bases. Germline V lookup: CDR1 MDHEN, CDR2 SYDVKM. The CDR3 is CASRGVAWGEETQYF. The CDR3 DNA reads TGTGCCAGCAGAGGAGTAGCGTGGGGCGAAGAGACCCAGTACTTC.

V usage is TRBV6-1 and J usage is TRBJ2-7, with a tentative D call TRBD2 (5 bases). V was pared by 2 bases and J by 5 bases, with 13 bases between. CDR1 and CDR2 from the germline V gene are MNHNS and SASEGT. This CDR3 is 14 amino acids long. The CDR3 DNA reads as TGTGCCAGCAGTGAACTAGCAGTGCTGCACGAGCAGTACTTC. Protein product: CASSELAVLHEQYF.

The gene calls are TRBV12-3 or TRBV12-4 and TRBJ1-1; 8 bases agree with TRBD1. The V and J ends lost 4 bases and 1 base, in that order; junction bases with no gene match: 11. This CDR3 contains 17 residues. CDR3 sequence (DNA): TGTGCCAGCAGTTCACCACTCGCCGGGACAGGGAACACTGAAGCTTTCTTT. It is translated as CASSSPLAGTGNTEAFF.

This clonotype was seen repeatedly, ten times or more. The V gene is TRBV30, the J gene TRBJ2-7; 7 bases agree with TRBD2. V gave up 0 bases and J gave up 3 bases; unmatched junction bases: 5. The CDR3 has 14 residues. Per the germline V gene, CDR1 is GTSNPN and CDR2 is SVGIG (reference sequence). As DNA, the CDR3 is TGTGCCTGGAGTGTACGCGGGGGATACTACGAGCAGTACTTC. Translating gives CAWSVRGGYYEQYF.

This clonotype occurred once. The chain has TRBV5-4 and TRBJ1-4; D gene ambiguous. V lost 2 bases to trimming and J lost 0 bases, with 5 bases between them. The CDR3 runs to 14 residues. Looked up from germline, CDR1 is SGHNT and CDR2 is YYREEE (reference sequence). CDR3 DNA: TGTGCCAGCAGCTTAGGATCAACTAATGAAAAACTGTTTTTT. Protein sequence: CASSLGSTNEKLFF.

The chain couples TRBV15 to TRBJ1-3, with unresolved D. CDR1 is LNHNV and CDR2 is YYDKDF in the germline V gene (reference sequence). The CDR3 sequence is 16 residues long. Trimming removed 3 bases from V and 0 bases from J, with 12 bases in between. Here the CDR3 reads CATSSGLQSSGNTIYF. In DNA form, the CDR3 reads TGTGCCACCAGCAGCGGTTTACAGAGCTCTGGAAACACCATATATTTT.